This entry lists 32 T cell receptor beta chains sequenced from one sample in a study of regulatory T cells in long-lasting Graves disease. The TCR beta library used iRepertoire HTBI primers with Arm-PCR amplification of CDR3. One entry per CDR3 protein results from TCRdb running MiXCR on the multiplex PCR reads. The sample yields around 450,000 distinct CDR3 sequences, 14% to 15% seen once. Time point: newly diagnosed GD, antithyroid drugs for less than 3 months. PBMC-extracted RNA yielded the TCR library. The same data also went into a second study, on T cells in Graves' hyperthyroidism and ophthalmopathy.

Here the sequenced sample was peripheral blood mononuclear cells (PBMCs), taken at new diagnosis, from a patient treated with antithyroid drugs. These receptors came from a woman aged 40-49 years with Graves disease.

A remark on this clonotype: A much larger clone differs from this one at a single base, so this may be a read error. The rearrangement joins TRBV28 to TRBJ1-4; a possible D gene is TRBD1 (5 bases). The CDR3 totals 16 residues. In germline, CDR1 is MDHEN, CDR2 SYDVKM. The CDR3 sequence is CAGSSYGRGTNEKLFF. The CDR3 nucleotides read TGTGCCGGCAGTTCTTACGGGAGGGGAACTAATGAAAAACTGTTTTTT.

A few counts support this clonotype. The chain uses TRBV11-3 and TRBJ1-2; D possibly corresponds to TRBD1 (5 bases). Looked up from germline, CDR1 is SGHNT and CDR2 is YENEEA. The CDR3 consists of 15 residues. Trimming shortened V by 5 bases and J by 3 bases, and 16 bases separated the two germline ends. The CDR3 spells CASSPTRVGHYGYTF. The CDR3 DNA follows: TGTGCCAGCAGCCCGACCAGGGTGGGCCACTATGGCTACACCTTC.

The rearrangement joins TRBV9 to TRBJ2-3; D is perhaps TRBD2 (6 bases). The CDR3 extends over 15 amino acids. V lost 4 bases to trimming and J lost 4 bases, with 16 bases between them. The germline gives CDR1 SGDLS, CDR2 YYNGEE. CDR3 in amino acids: CASSPRPGLSDTQYF. CDR3 nucleotides: TGTGCCAGCAGCCCCCGACCAGGACTATCAGATACGCAGTATTTT.

This clonotype was counted at least ten times. V gene TRBV4-1 combines with J gene TRBJ1-1; TRBD1 aligns across 7 bases. The V and J ends lost 3 bases and 3 bases, in that order; junction bases with no gene match: 7. Germline CDR1 is MGHRA and CDR2 is YSYEKL. The CDR3 is made up of 15 amino acids. Written as DNA, the CDR3 is TGCGCCAGCAGCCAGGCAGACAGGGATCACACTGAAGCTTTCTTT. This sequence encodes CASSQADRDHTEAFF.

This clonotype was seen many times. This chain joins TRBV12-3 or TRBV12-4 and TRBJ2-7; D call uncertain. The CDR3 spans 12 residues. The V end was cut by 5 bases, the J end by 2 bases, with 7 bases between. CDR3 sequence reads: CASSKLTYEQYF. CDR3 nucleotide sequence: TGTGCCAGCAGTAAACTAACCTACGAGCAGTACTTC.

This clonotype has at least ten counts. V gene TRBV19 combines with J gene TRBJ1-2, with 8 bases lining up with TRBD1. V was pared by 3 bases and J by 1 base, with 4 bases of the junction left unmatched. The germline gives CDR1 LNHDA, CDR2 SQIVND (reference sequence). The CDR3 has 15 amino acids. The CDR3 region has the DNA TGTGCCAGTAGTATTCCAGACAGGGGTAACTATGGCTACACCTTC. Its protein product is CASSIPDRGNYGYTF.

The V and J genes are TRBV6-1 and TRBJ1-2, with unresolved D. Trimming left V 7 bases short and J 7 bases short, with 19 bases between. The CDR3 length is 14 residues. Germline CDR1 MNHNS, CDR2 SASEGT. The CDR3 spells CASTAGVEGAGYTF. The CDR3 DNA reads as TGTGCCAGCACCGCGGGCGTGGAAGGCGCTGGCTACACCTTC.

This clonotype was seen repeatedly, ten times or more. V usage is TRBV6-1 and J usage is TRBJ2-7; D remains ambiguous. V lost 7 bases, J lost 2 bases, and 12 bases lay in between. CDR3 size: 13 residues. Germline V gene sequence: CDR1 MNHNS, CDR2 SASEGT. The CDR3 nucleotides read TGTGCCAGCAACCAGGACGGAACCTACGAGCAGTACTTC. Translation: CASNQDGTYEQYF.

The table lists this clonotype with many counts. The gene calls are TRBV28 and TRBJ2-7; D perhaps matches TRBD2 (7 bases). The CDR3 has 14 residues. Deletions cut 7 bases from V and 6 bases from J, with 19 bases between. Germline loops: CDR1 MDHEN, CDR2 SYDVKM. CDR3 sequence: CASTLGGAHLEQYF. For the CDR3, the DNA is TGTGCCAGCACCCTAGGGGGGGCGCATCTCGAGCAGTACTTC.

This clonotype was picked up many times. This rearrangement joins TRBV11-2 to TRBJ2-5; 9 bases line up with TRBD2. Trimming at V came to 0 bases and at J to 5 bases, leaving 13 bases not matched to a gene. The CDR3 covers 18 residues. Germline loops: CDR1 SGHAT, CDR2 FQNNGV. The CDR3 coding sequence is TGTGCCAGCAGCTTAGAAGAACTTGGCGGGAGGGCCCAGGAGACCCAGTACTTC. Its protein product is CASSLEELGGRAQETQYF.

Ten or more counts support this clonotype. V usage is TRBV11-2 and J usage is TRBJ1-2; unclear D gene. Trimming cost V 10 bases and J 5 bases, with 8 bases left between them. The germline V gene has CDR1 SGHAT and CDR2 FQNNGV. The CDR3 extends over 10 amino acids. The CDR3: CATRNYGYTF. CDR3 nucleotide sequence: TGTGCCACCCGGAATTATGGCTACACCTTC. Together with reference TRBV11-2 and TRBJ1-2, the CDR3 gives the full variable domain: EAGVAQSPRYKIIEKRQSVAFWCNPISGHATLYWYQQILGQGPKLLIQFQNNGVVDDSQLPKDRFSAERLKGVDSTLKIQPAKLEDSAVYLCATRNYGYTFGSGTRLTVV.

This clonotype was observed at least ten times. This rearrangement joins TRBV27 to TRBJ2-7; 7 positions match TRBD1. The CDR3 is 18 residues long. With 0 bases clipped from V and 1 base from J, the junction kept 12 bases outside the gene matches. Germline CDR1 and CDR2: MNHEY and SMNVEV (reference sequence). The CDR3 DNA follows: TGTGCCAGCAGTTTATCGCGGACAGGCCAAGAAGCTTCCTACGAGCAGTACTTC. Protein: CASSLSRTGQEASYEQYF.

This clonotype was counted many times. This sequence joins TRBV5-1 and TRBJ2-1; the match to TRBD1 covers 9 bases. V was clipped by 6 bases and J by 11 bases; unmatched bases: 15. CDR1 and CDR2 (germline): SGHRS, YFSETQ. The CDR3 contains 15 residues. CDR3 loop: CASTLGGQGRYQQFF. CDR3 bases: TGCGCCAGCACTTTAGGGGGACAGGGTCGATATCAGCAGTTCTTC. The whole variable domain, filled in from reference TRBV5-1 and TRBJ2-1, reads KAGVTQTPRYLIKTRGQQVTLSCSPISGHRSVSWYQQTPGQGLQFLFEYFSETQRNKGNFPGRFSGRQFSNSRSEMNVSTLELGDSALYLCASTLGGQGRYQQFFGPGTRLTVL.

This clonotype was observed at least ten times. The chain carries TRBV28 and TRBJ2-5, with D possibly being TRBD1 or TRBD2 (5 bases each). The CDR3 is made up of 17 amino acids. The germline V and J ends were trimmed by 10 bases and 1 base, with 25 bases remaining between them. CDR1 is MDHEN, CDR2 SYDVKM, per germline. CDR3 in DNA: TGTGCCATAAAGGGCCGGACGTGGGGGAAACGCCAAGAGACCCAGTACTTC. This gives the protein CAIKGRTWGKRQETQYF.

The chain is built from TRBV28 and TRBJ2-1; weak D call: TRBD2 (5 bases). The ends were cut back, 8 bases at V and 2 bases at J, with 10 bases in the middle. The CDR3 contains 13 residues. CDR1 is MDHEN and CDR2 is SYDVKM in the germline V gene. The CDR3 DNA reads as TGTGCCAGCTCCGGGGTTCCCTACAATGAGCAGTTCTTC. Encoded protein: CASSGVPYNEQFF. Drawing the rest from reference TRBV28 and TRBJ2-1, the complete variable domain is DVKVTQSSRYLVKRTGEKVFLECVQDMDHENMFWYRQDPGLGLRLIYFSYDVKMKEKGDIPEGYSVSREKKERFSLILESASTNQTSMYLCASSGVPYNEQFFGPGTRLTVL.

This clonotype was seen ten or more times. The CDR3 nucleotides read TGTGCCACCAGTGACCCTGGACTAGGGGGAGAGCAGTTCTTC. Encoded protein: CATSDPGLGGEQFF. This chain uses TRBV24-1 with TRBJ2-1, with D possibly matching TRBD2 (7 bases). CDR1 KGHDR and CDR2 SFDVKD come from the germline V gene. This CDR3 spans 14 amino acids. The V gene lost 4 bases and the J gene lost 10 bases, with 16 bases spanning the gap.

In this sample, this clonotype turned up a few times. The chain couples TRBV5-6 to TRBJ1-4; D gene unclear. Germline V gives CDR1 SGHDT, CDR2 YYEEEE. There are 17 residues in the CDR3. Trimming pared 4 bases from V and 0 bases from J, leaving 16 bases between. The CDR3 coding sequence is TGTGCCAGCAGCCCGAGGCTCGGGGAAGCAACTAATGAAAAACTGTTTTTT. The encoded protein is CASSPRLGEATNEKLFF.

The chain has TRBV30 and TRBJ2-1; no definite D call. CDR1 is GTSNPN, CDR2 SVGIG, per germline (reference sequence). The CDR3 covers 15 residues. The V gene lost 2 bases and the J gene lost 0 bases, with 11 bases spanning the gap. The CDR3 region is CAWSRKQSSYNEQFF. The CDR3, as DNA: TGTGCCTGGAGTAGAAAACAGAGCTCCTACAATGAGCAGTTCTTC.

This clonotype showed up many times. The chain joins TRBV27 to TRBJ2-7; 16 nucleotides line up with TRBD2. Losses at the gene ends were 4 bases for V and 2 bases for J; bases not matched to a gene: 11. Germline loops: CDR1 MNHEY, CDR2 SMNVEV (reference sequence). The CDR3 covers 19 residues. This chain's CDR3 is CASSSVPGLAGGHPYEQYF. The CDR3, as DNA: TGTGCCAGCAGTTCCGTCCCGGGACTAGCGGGAGGGCACCCCTACGAGCAGTACTTC.

This clonotype was recorded at least ten times. The V and J genes are TRBV28 and TRBJ1-4; 8 positions agree with TRBD1. Germline V CDR1 and CDR2: MDHEN, SYDVKM. Trimming cost V 6 bases and J 6 bases; bases outside gene matches: 9. This CDR3 has 15 residues. The CDR3 coding sequence is TGTGCCAGCAGGTATCACAGGGGGATGGATGAAAAACTGTTTTTT. Translating it yields CASRYHRGMDEKLFF. The whole variable domain, remainder taken from reference TRBV28 and TRBJ1-4, is DVKVTQSSRYLVKRTGEKVFLECVQDMDHENMFWYRQDPGLGLRLIYFSYDVKMKEKGDIPEGYSVSREKKERFSLILESASTNQTSMYLCASRYHRGMDEKLFFGSGTQLSVL.

This clonotype was counted at least ten times. The V call is TRBV3-1, the J call TRBJ2-5; TRBD1 matches at 11 bases. The J segment lost 5 bases and the V segment lost 4 bases, leaving 6 bases of the junction unmatched. The germline V gene encodes CDR1 LGHDT and CDR2 YNNKEL (reference sequence). The CDR3 runs 15 residues. CDR3 protein: CASSPSGQGAETQYF. In DNA form, the CDR3 reads TGTGCCAGCAGCCCCTCCGGACAGGGGGCCGAGACCCAGTACTTC.

This clonotype occurred many times. The chain has TRBV3-1 and TRBJ2-7; D possibly corresponds to TRBD2 (6 bases). This CDR3 has 15 amino acids. Germline V gene lookup returns CDR1 LGHDT and CDR2 YNNKEL (reference sequence). The ends were cut back, 1 base at V and 4 bases at J, with 14 bases in the middle. The CDR3 coding sequence is TGTGCCAGCAGCCAAGTTAGCGGTACCTATTACGAGCAGTACTTC. It yields the protein CASSQVSGTYYEQYF.

This clonotype was seen ten or more times. The chain combines TRBV7-3 with TRBJ2-1; tentative D call: TRBD2 (5 bases). Trimming shortened V by 1 base and J by 6 bases, and 10 bases separated the two germline ends. Germline V gene lookup returns CDR1 SGHTA and CDR2 FQGTGA. The CDR3 consists of 14 residues. CDR3 region: CASSLMAGTNEQFF. CDR3 nucleotide sequence: TGTGCCAGCAGCTTAATGGCGGGCACCAATGAGCAGTTCTTC.

This clonotype was detected ten times or more. V is TRBV28 and J is TRBJ1-2; D call uncertain. With 3 bases removed from V and 4 bases from J, the gap between germline ends came to 9 bases. The CDR3 length is 13 residues. The germline V gene encodes CDR1 MDHEN and CDR2 SYDVKM. The CDR3 spells CASSFRLVYGYTF. CDR3 DNA sequence: TGTGCCAGCAGTTTTCGGTTAGTCTATGGCTACACCTTC.

This clonotype occurred a few times. The rearrangement uses TRBV7-3 and TRBJ2-2; possible D gene TRBD2, 6 bases. Between the trimmed V and J ends, which lost 6 bases and 2 bases, there was a span of 13 bases. Germline CDR1 and CDR2: SGHTA and FQGTGA. There are 15 residues in the CDR3. The DNA for the CDR3 is TGTGCCAGCAGGCGGGACTCCCGAAACACCGGGGAGCTGTTTTTT. It is translated as CASRRDSRNTGELFF.

This clonotype appeared many times. The gene calls are TRBV29-1 and TRBJ2-1; the D is unclear. Per the germline V gene, CDR1 is SQVTM and CDR2 is ANQGSEA. The CDR3 totals 15 residues. V was trimmed by 4 bases and J by 1 base, leaving 14 bases between them. The CDR3 bases are TGCAGCGTTGCAATAGGCGGCCCTTCCTACAATGAGCAGTTCTTC. Translation: CSVAIGGPSYNEQFF.

In this sample, this clonotype turned up many times. The chain has TRBV9 and TRBJ2-7; D not certain. This CDR3 comprises 15 residues. V was shortened by 1 base and J by 1 base, with 12 bases between the two germline ends. The germline V gene encodes CDR1 SGDLS and CDR2 YYNGEE. CDR3 nucleotides: TGTGCCAGCAGCGTATCGGCCTCAGGTTCCTACGAGCAGTACTTC. It is translated as CASSVSASGSYEQYF.

The rearrangement links TRBV3-1 to TRBJ2-5, with D possibly TRBD1 on 6 matching bases. The V end was cut by 4 bases, the J end by 2 bases, with 14 bases between. The CDR3 has 15 residues. The germline V gene has CDR1 LGHDT and CDR2 YNNKEL (reference sequence). The DNA for the CDR3 is TGTGCCAGCAGCCCCCCAGGGGATCGGCAAGAGACCCAGTACTTC. Amino acid sequence: CASSPPGDRQETQYF.

This clonotype was detected ten times or more. V is TRBV7-9 and J is TRBJ2-2, with TRBD1 as a possible D gene (5 bases). Per the germline V gene, CDR1 is SEHNR and CDR2 is FQNEAQ (reference sequence). The CDR3 loop spans 13 amino acids. Trimming took 3 bases from V and 5 from J, leaving 7 bases between them. CDR3 in amino acids: CASSFQGTGELFF. For the CDR3, the DNA is TGTGCCAGCAGCTTTCAGGGTACCGGGGAGCTGTTTTTT. The whole variable domain, filled in from reference TRBV7-9 and TRBJ2-2, reads DTGVSQNPRHKITKRGQNVTFRCDPISEHNRLYWYRQTLGQGPEFLTYFQNEAQLEKSRLLSDRFSAERPKGSFSTLEIQRTEQGDSAMYLCASSFQGTGELFFGEGSRLTVL.

This clonotype was detected ten times or more. The chain carries TRBV19 and TRBJ2-3; D unclear. The ends were cut back, 3 bases at V and 5 bases at J, with 12 bases in the middle. Germline V gene sequence: CDR1 LNHDA, CDR2 SQIVND (reference sequence). The CDR3 length is 14 residues. CDR3 loop: CASSIGLNLDTQYF. DNA of the CDR3: TGTGCCAGTAGTATCGGGCTGAATCTAGATACGCAGTATTTT.

This clonotype was counted ten times or more. The rearrangement joins TRBV11-2 to TRBJ2-1; D call uncertain. Germline V gives CDR1 SGHAT, CDR2 FQNNGV. V was shortened by 1 base and J by 4 bases, with 14 bases between the two germline ends. This CDR3 has 16 residues. CDR3 amino acids: CASSLGGDARYNEQFF. The CDR3 DNA reads TGTGCCAGCAGCTTAGGGGGTGATGCGCGATACAATGAGCAGTTCTTC.

This clonotype was counted between two and nine times. This clone may be a read error of a much larger clone one base away. This rearrangement joins TRBV7-9 to TRBJ2-1, with D perhaps TRBD1 or TRBD2 (5 bases each). Germline CDR1 is SEHNR and CDR2 is FQNEAQ (reference sequence). Trimming cost V 5 bases and J 4 bases, with 21 bases left between them. The CDR3 length is 17 residues. CDR3 sequence reads: CASSNPGPQQLYNEQFF. The CDR3 nucleotides read TGTGCCAGCAGCAACCCGGGACCTCAACAGTTGTACAATGAGCAGTTCTTC. Supplemented by reference TRBV7-9 and TRBJ2-1, the full variable domain reads DTGVSQNPRHKITKRGQNVTFRCDPISEHNRLYWYRQTLGQGPEFLTYFQNEAQLEKSRLLSDRFSAERPKGSFSTLEIQRTEQGDSAMYLCASSNPGPQQLYNEQFFGPGTRLTVL.